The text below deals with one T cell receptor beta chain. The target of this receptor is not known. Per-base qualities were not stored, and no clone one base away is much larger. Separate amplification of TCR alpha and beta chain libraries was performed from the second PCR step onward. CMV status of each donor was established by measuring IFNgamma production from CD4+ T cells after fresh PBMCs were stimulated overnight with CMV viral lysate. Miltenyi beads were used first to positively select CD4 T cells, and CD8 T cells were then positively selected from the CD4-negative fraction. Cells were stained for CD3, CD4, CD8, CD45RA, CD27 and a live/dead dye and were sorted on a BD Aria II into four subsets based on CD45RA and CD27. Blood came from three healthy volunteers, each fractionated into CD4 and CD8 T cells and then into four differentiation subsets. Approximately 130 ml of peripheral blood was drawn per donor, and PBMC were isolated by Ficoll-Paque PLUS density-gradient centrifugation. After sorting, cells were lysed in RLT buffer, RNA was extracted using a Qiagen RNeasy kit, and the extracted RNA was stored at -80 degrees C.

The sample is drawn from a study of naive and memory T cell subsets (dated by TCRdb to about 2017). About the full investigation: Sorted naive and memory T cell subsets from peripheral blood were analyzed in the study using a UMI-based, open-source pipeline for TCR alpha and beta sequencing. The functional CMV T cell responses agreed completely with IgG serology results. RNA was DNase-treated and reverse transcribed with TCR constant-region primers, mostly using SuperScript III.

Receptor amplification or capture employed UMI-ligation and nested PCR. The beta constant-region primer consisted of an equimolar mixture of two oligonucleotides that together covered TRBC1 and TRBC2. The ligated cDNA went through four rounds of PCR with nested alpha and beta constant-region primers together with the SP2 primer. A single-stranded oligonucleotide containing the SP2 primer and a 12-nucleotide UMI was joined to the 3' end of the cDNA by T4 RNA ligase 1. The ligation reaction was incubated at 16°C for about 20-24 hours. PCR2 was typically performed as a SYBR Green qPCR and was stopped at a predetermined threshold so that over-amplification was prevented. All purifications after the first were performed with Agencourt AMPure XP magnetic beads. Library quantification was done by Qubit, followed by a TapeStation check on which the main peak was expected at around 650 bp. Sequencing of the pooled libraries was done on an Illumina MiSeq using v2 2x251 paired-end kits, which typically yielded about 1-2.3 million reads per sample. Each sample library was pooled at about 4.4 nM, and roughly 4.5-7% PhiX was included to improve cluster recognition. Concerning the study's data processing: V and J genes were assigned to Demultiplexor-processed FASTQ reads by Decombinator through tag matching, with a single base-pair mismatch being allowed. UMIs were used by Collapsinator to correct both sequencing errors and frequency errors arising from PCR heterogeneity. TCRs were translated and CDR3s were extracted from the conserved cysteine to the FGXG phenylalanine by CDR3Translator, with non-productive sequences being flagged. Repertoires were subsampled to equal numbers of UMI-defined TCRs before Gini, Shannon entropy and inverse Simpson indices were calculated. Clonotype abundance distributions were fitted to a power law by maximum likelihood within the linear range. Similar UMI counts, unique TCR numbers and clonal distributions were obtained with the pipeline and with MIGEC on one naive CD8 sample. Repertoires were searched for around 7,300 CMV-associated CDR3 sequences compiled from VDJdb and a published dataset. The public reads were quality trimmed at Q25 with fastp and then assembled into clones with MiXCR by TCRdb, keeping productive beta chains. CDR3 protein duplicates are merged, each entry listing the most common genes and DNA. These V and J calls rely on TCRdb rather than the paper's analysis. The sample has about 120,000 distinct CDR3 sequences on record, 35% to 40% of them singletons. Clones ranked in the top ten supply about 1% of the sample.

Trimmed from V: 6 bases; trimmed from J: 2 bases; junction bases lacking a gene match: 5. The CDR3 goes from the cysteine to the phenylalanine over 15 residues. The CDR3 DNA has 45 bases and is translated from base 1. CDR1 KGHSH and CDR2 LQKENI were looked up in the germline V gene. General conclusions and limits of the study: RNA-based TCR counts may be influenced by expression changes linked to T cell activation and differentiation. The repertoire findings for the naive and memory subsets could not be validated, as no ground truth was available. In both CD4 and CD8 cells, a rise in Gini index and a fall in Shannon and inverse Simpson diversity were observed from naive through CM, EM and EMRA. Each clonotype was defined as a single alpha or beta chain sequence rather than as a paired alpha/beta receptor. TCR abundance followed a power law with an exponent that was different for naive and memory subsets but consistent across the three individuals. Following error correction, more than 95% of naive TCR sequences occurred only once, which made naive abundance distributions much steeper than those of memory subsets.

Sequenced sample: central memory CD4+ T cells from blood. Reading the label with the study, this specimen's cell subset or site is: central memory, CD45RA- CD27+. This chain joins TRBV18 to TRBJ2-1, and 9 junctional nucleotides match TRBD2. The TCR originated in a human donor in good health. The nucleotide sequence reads TGTGCCAGCTCTAAAGGCGGGAGGGCCTACAATGAGCAGTTCTTC. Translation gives CASSKGGRAYNEQFF. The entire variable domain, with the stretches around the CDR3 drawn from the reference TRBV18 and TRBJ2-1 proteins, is NAGVMQNPRHLVRRRGQEARLRCSPMKGHSHVYWYRQLPEEGLKFMVYLQKENIIDESGMPKERFSAEFPKEGPSILRIQQVVRGDSAAYFCASSKGGRAYNEQFFGPGTRLTVL.